This entry lists 10 T cell receptor beta chains sequenced from one sample in a study of CD8+CD57+ T cells in acquired aplastic anemia. The use of genomic DNA as template underpinned the TCR beta VDJ and CDR3 profiling. TCRdb fed the reads into MiXCR, producing one record per CDR3 protein. The repertoire consists of 180,000 or so distinct CDR3 sequences, with 35% to 50% occurring once and the leading ten covering approximately 3%. Sequenced material: sorted CD4+, CD8+, or CD8+CD57+ T cells (not recorded which) from PBMCs. The receptors come from a human donor in good health.

This clonotype is deemed large. The chain joins TRBV19 to TRBJ1-5; D unclear. Germline V gives CDR1 LNHDA, CDR2 SQIVND (reference sequence). CDR3 size: 16 residues. Trimming removed 3 bases from V and 2 bases from J, with 14 bases in between. CDR3 sequence: CASSMGKAGGNQPQHF. The DNA of the CDR3 is TGTGCCAGTAGTATGGGAAAGGCAGGAGGCAATCAGCCCCAGCATTTT.

This clonotype was detected ten times or more. V and J are TRBV4-1 and TRBJ2-7; 9 nucleotides match TRBD2. CDR1 and CDR2 (germline): MGHRA, YSYEKL. Trimming cost V 3 bases and J 3 bases; bases outside gene matches: 12. CDR3 length: 17 amino acids. CDR3 DNA: TGCGCCAGCAGCCATCTGACTGGCGGGAGGGCGAACTACGAGCAGTACTTC. Protein product: CASSHLTGGRANYEQYF.

V is TRBV4-2 and J is TRBJ2-5; 8 positions match TRBD1. This CDR3 spans 17 amino acids. After removal of 3 bases from V and 7 bases from J, the junction contained 16 bases not matched to a gene. From germline, CDR1 is LGHNA and CDR2 YNFKEQ. In nucleotides, the CDR3 is TGTGCCAGCAGCCACACGCGGCAGGGGGCGTCGGGTGGGACCCAGTACTTC. It codes for CASSHTRQGASGGTQYF.

Notes on this clonotype: A much bigger clone sits one base away, suggesting this may be a read error. In this CDR3 the conserved last residue, phenylalanine or tryptophan, is missing, so a read error is likely. The chain joins TRBV27 to TRBJ2-7, with D unresolved. The germline V gene has CDR1 MNHEY and CDR2 SMNVEV (reference sequence). This CDR3 is 13 amino acids long. V shed 4 bases and J shed 1 base, with 8 bases lying between them. The CDR3 sequence: CASSSWPSYEQYL. The DNA for the CDR3 is TGTGCCAGCAGTTCGTGGCCGTCCTACGAGCAGTACCTC.

This chain joins TRBV9 and TRBJ2-6; 10 bases agree with TRBD2. J was trimmed by 6 bases and V by 1 base; bases with no gene match: 7. Germline CDR1 reads SGDLS; CDR2 reads YYNGEE. The CDR3 is made up of 17 amino acids. DNA of the CDR3: TGTGCCAGCAGCGTACTAGCGGGAGTACGCATGGCCAACGTCCTGACTTTC. Protein product: CASSVLAGVRMANVLTF. The entire variable domain, with the rest obtained from reference TRBV9 and TRBJ2-6, is as follows: DSGVTQTPKHLITATGQRVTLRCSPRSGDLSVYWYQQSLDQGLQFLIQYYNGEERAKGNILERFSAQQFPDLHSELNLSSLELGDSALYFCASSVLAGVRMANVLTFGAGSRLTVL.

About this clonotype itself: This may be a read error, as it is one base from a much larger clone. The chain combines TRBV2 with TRBJ2-7; D is possibly TRBD1 or TRBD2 (5 bases each). The germline V and J ends were trimmed by 7 bases and 0 bases, with 7 bases remaining between them. Germline V gene data show CDR1 as SNHLY and CDR2 as FYNNEI. The CDR3 spans 12 residues. DNA for the CDR3: TGTGCCAGCACTGGGGGCTCCTACGAGCAGTACTTC. This translates into CASTGGSYEQYF.

This chain joins TRBV7-6 and TRBJ1-3, with D hard to call. This CDR3 comprises 13 residues. V lost 6 bases and J 4 bases, leaving 10 bases between the germline ends. CDR1 and CDR2 (germline): SGHVS, FNYEAQ. This CDR3 is CASSSISGNTIYF. CDR3 sequence (DNA): TGTGCCAGCAGTTCGATCTCCGGAAACACCATATATTTT.

This clonotype has at least ten counts. The V call is TRBV4-1, the J call TRBJ1-5; maybe TRBD1 (5 bases). Germline V lookup: CDR1 MGHRA, CDR2 YSYEKL. The CDR3 is made up of 17 amino acids. V was cut by 4 bases and J by 5 bases, with 21 bases left in between. This chain's CDR3 is CASSLGGGRAPYQPQHF. The CDR3 DNA sequence: TGCGCCAGCAGCCTGGGGGGTGGCAGAGCACCGTATCAGCCCCAGCATTTT.

Ten or more counts support this clonotype. The V gene is TRBV19, the J gene TRBJ2-7; D not certain. The CDR3 consists of 13 residues. CDR1 LNHDA and CDR2 SQIVND come from the germline V gene (reference sequence). Deletions cut 4 bases from V and 3 bases from J, with 10 bases between. This CDR3 reads CASSKMGNYEQYF. As DNA, the CDR3 is TGTGCCAGTAGTAAGATGGGGAACTACGAGCAGTACTTC. The full variable domain, in which reference TRBV19 and TRBJ2-7 provide the parts outside the CDR3, is DGGITQSPKYLFRKEGQNVTLSCEQNLNHDAMYWYRQDPGQGLRLIYYSQIVNDFQKGDIAEGYSVSREKKESFPLTVTSAQKNPTAFYLCASSKMGNYEQYFGPGTRLTVT.

The chain uses TRBV10-3 and TRBJ1-4, with D hard to call. The CDR3 sequence is 13 residues long. CDR1 and CDR2 from the germline V gene are ENHRY and SYGVKD. V dropped 8 bases and J dropped 6 bases, with 13 bases sitting between them. CDR3 nucleotide sequence: TGTGCCATCGGAGGACGTACCGATGAAAAACTGTTTTTT. This sequence encodes CAIGGRTDEKLFF.